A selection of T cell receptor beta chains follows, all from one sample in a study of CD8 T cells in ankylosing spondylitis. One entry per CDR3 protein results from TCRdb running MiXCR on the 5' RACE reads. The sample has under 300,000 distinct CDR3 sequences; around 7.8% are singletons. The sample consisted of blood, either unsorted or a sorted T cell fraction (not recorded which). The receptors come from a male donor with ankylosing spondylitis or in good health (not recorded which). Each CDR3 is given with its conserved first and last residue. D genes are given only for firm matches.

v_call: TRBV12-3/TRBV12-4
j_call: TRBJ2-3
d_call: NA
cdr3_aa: CASSLVRGDTQYF

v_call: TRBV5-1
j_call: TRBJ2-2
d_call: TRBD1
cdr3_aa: CASSWPRDRGNTGELFF

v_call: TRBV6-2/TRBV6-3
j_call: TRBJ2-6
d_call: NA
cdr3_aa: CASSSLRVWSDSGANVLTF

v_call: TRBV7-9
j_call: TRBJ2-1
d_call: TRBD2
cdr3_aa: CASSLPEERGYNEQFF

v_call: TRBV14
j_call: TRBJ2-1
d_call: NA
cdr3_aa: CASSPSGFRSYNEQFF

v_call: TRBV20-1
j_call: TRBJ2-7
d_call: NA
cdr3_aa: CSARDPVSSYEQYF

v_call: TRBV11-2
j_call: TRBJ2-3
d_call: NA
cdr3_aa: CASSPQQDTQYF

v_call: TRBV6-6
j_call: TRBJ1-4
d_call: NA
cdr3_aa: CASLKGPNEKLFF

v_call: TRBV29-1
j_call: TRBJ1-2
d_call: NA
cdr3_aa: CSVEESPENYGYTF

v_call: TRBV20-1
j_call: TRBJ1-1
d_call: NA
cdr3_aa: CSARTGPQVAFF

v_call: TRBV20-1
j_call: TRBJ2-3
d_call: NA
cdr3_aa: CSAQKDTQYF

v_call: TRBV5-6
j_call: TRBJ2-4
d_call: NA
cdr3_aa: CASSAAGPLVKNIQYF

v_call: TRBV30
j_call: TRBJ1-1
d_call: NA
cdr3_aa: CAWSDRVEAFF

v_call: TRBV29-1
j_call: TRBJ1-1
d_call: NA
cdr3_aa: CSGLDRNTEAFF

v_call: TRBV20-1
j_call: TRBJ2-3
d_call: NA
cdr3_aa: CSAGKGSGDTQYF

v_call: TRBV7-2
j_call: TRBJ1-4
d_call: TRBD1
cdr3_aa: CASSAGQGLTNEKLFF

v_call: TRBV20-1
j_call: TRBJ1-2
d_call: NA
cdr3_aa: CSARDGAEPRYTF

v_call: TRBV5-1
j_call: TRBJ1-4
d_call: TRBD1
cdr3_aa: CASSTDRGPDGEKLFF

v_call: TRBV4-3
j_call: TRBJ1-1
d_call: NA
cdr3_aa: CASSQEGHPLAEAFF

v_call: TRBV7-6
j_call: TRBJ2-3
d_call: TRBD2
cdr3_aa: CASSLEGLALGGTDTQYF

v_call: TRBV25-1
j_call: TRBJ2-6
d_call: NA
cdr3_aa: CASSPTASGANVLTF

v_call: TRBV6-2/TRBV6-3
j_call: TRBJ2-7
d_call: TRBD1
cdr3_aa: CASSQPSGTGGYEQYF

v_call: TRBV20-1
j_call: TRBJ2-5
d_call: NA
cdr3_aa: CSASRGTPQETQYF

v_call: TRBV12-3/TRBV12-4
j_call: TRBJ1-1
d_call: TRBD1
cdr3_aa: CASSPFGTGNTEAFF

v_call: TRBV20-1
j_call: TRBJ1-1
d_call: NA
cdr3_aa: CSVQSWTSRLAEAFF

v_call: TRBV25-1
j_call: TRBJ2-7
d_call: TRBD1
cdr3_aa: CASSEATGGPYEQYF

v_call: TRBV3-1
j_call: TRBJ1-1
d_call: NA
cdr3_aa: CASSPHLPGVDTEAFF

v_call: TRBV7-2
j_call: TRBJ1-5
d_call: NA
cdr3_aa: CASSEGSPGQPQHF

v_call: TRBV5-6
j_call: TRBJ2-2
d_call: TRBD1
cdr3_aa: CASSRTTGRAGELFF

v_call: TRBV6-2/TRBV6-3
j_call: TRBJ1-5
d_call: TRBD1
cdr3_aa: CAVKETGGDQPQHF

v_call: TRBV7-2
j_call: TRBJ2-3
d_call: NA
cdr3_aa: CASSLSNRVTDTQYF

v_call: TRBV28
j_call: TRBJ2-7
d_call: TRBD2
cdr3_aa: CASSFASGFYEQYF

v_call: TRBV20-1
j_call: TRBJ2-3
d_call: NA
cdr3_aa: CSASHGKTQYF

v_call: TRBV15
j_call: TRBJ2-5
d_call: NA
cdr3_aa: CATSRLGGPGAEKKETQYF

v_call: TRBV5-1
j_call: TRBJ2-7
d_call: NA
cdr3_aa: CASSWDAYYEQYF

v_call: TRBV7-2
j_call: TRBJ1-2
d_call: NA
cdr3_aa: CASSLVKDYGYTF

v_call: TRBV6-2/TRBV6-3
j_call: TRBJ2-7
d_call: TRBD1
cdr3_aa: CASSSGTGDHEQYF

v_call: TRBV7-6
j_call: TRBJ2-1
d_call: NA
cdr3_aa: CASSFSLGHKNEQFF

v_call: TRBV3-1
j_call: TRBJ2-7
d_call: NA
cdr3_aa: CASSRDVGSYEQYF

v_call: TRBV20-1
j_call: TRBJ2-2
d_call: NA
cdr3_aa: CSARDSNGELFF

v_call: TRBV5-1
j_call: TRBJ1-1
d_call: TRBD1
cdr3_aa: CASSLEGLDRGYTEAFF

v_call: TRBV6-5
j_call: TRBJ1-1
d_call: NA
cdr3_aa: CASSYSEVENTEAFF

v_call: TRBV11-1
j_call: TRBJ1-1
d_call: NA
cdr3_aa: CASSLGPRSGNLLNTEAFF

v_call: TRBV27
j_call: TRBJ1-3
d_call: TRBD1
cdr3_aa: CASRPTGDPGNTIYF

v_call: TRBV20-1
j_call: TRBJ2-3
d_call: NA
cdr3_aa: CSARARFSRPGAMGDTQYF

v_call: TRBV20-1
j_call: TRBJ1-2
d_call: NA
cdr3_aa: CSARVWGYGYGYTF

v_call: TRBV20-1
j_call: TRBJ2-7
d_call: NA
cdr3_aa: CSATPGTLSYEQYF

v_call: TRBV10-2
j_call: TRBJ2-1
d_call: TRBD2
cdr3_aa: CATTFPTSGHNEQFF

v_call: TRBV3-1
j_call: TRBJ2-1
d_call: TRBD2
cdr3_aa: CASSLAAGDNEQFF

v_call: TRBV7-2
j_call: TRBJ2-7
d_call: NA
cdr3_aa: CASSVGDGGAYSYEQYF

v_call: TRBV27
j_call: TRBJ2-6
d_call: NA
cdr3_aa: CASSRDGSGANVLTF

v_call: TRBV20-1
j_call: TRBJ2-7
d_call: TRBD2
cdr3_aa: CSAPSGPLYEQYF

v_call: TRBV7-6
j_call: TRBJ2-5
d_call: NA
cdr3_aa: CASSQYIGQPSGTQYF

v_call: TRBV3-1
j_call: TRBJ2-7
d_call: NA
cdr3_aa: CASSPRLGLEQYF

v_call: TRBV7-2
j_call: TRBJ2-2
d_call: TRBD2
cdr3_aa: CASSGGSRTGELFF